These 16 T cell receptor beta chains were sequenced from one sample in a study of CD8+ T cells in alopecia areata. Extraction of RNA preceded its reverse transcription into cDNA, which served as the sequencing template. Clones were sequenced by immunoSEQ multiplex PCR, and TCRdb holds only the in-frame ones, with some missing. The sample carries more than 95,000 clones, approximately 42% recorded once. The sample taken for sequencing was CD4+ T cells sorted from blood. These receptors came from a human donor with alopecia areata.

This clone has only a few counts. The chain combines TRBV30 with TRBJ2-7; D may be TRBD1 (6 bases). Germline lookup yields CDR1 GTSNPN and CDR2 SVGIG (reference sequence). V was cut by 5 bases and J by 2 bases, with 13 bases left in between. The CDR3 has 13 amino acids. The CDR3 DNA is TGTGCCTGGTCAAGGGGGACCCCCTACGAGCAGTACTTC. Its translation: CAWSRGTPYEQYF. Together with reference TRBV30 and TRBJ2-7, the CDR3 gives the full variable domain: SQTIHQWPATLVQPVGSPLSLECTVEGTSNPNLYWYRQAAGRGLQLLFYSVGIGQISSEVPQNLSASRPQDRQFILSSKKLLLSDSGFYLCAWSRGTPYEQYFGPGTRLTVT.

In this sample, this clone turned up a few times. This rearrangement joins TRBV4-3 to TRBJ2-5; D gene ambiguous. V lost 3 bases to trimming and J lost 1 base, with 12 bases between them. This CDR3 has 15 amino acids. Germline CDR1 LGHNA, CDR2 YSLEER. CDR3 DNA sequence: TGCGCCAGCAGCCAGGCCGGCTGGTTCCAAGAGACCCAGTACTTC. Encoded protein: CASSQAGWFQETQYF.

This clone has more than one count but fewer than ten. CDR3 region: CASSPGYQETQYF. The CDR3 coding sequence is TGTGCCAGCAGCCCGGGATATCAAGAGACCCAGTACTTC. This rearrangement joins TRBV6-6 to TRBJ2-5, with a weak D call TRBD2 (5 bases). The ends were cut back, 6 bases at V and 2 bases at J, with 10 bases in the middle. Germline V gives CDR1 MNHNY, CDR2 SVGAGI (reference sequence). The CDR3 totals 13 residues.

The gene calls are TRBV5-1 and TRBJ2-6; D is unclear. CDR1 SGHRS and CDR2 YFSETQ come from the germline V gene. This CDR3 comprises 15 residues. Trimming removed 5 bases at V and 0 bases at J, with 9 bases between. The CDR3 is CASRETSSGANVLTF. In DNA form, the CDR3 reads TGCGCCAGCAGGGAGACAAGCTCTGGGGCCAACGTCCTGACTTTC.

This rearrangement joins TRBV2 to TRBJ2-7; tentative D call: TRBD1 (6 bases). CDR3 size: 14 residues. The germline V and J ends were trimmed by 2 bases and 6 bases, with 14 bases remaining between them. Germline CDR1 and CDR2: SNHLY and FYNNEI. The CDR3 nucleotides read TGTGCCAGCAGTGAACCCACAGGGCGACGCGAGCAGTACTTC. This translates into CASSEPTGRREQYF.

This clone was seen a few times. This chain uses TRBV7-9 with TRBJ2-5; 10 nucleotides agree with TRBD2. V gave up 3 bases and J gave up 3 bases; unmatched junction bases: 7. Germline lookup yields CDR1 SEHNR and CDR2 FQNEAQ (reference sequence). CDR3 size: 16 residues. The CDR3, as DNA: TGTGCCAGCAGCTTTGCCGGACTAGCGGAAAAAGAGACCCAGTACTTC. It translates to CASSFAGLAEKETQYF.

The chain carries TRBV29-1 and TRBJ1-5, with D possibly TRBD1 on 5 matching bases. Germline assignment: CDR1 SQVTM and CDR2 ANQGSEA. V lost 4 bases to trimming and J lost 4 bases, with 14 bases between them. This CDR3 spans 14 amino acids. CDR3 loop: CSVGAAGGNQPQHF. Here the CDR3 DNA reads TGCAGCGTTGGGGCGGCCGGGGGGAATCAGCCCCAGCATTTT. Full variable domain (outside the CDR3, taken from reference TRBV29-1 and TRBJ1-5): SAVISQKPSRDICQRGTSLTIQCQVDSQVTMMFWYRQQPGQSLTLIATANQGSEATYESGFVIDKFPISRPNLTFSTLTVSNMSPEDSSIYLCSVGAAGGNQPQHFGDGTRLSIL.

There are many counts of this clone. The chain couples TRBV6-6 to TRBJ2-1; D remains unclear. Per the germline V gene, CDR1 is MNHNY and CDR2 is SVGAGI (reference sequence). The V and J ends lost 2 bases and 5 bases respectively, with 10 bases between them. This CDR3 contains 14 residues. The CDR3 DNA follows: TGTGCCAGCAGTTACCCGTCTGGAGACAATGAGCAGTTCTTC. This sequence encodes CASSYPSGDNEQFF.

There are a few counts of this clone. The chain joins TRBV4-3 to TRBJ2-5; 8 nucleotides agree with TRBD1. J gave up 4 bases and V 1 base, and 2 bases lay outside the gene matches. Looked up from germline, CDR1 is LGHNA and CDR2 is YSLEER. The CDR3 consists of 14 residues. The CDR3 coding sequence is TGCGCCAGCAGCCAAGGACAGGGGCCAGAGACCCAGTACTTC. Translation: CASSQGQGPETQYF.

The chain employs TRBV7-2 and TRBJ1-2, with D possibly TRBD1 on 5 matching bases. Germline assignment: CDR1 SGHTA and CDR2 FQGNSA. CDR3 length: 12 residues. V lost 8 bases to trimming and J lost 6 bases, with 13 bases between them. The chain's CDR3 is CASAWGRDGYTF. CDR3 nucleotides: TGTGCCAGCGCGTGGGGCCGGGATGGCTACACCTTC.

This clone was picked up a small number of times. The chain joins TRBV5-1 to TRBJ2-1; D is uncertain. The CDR3 covers 11 residues. The ends were cut back, 7 bases at V and 9 bases at J, with 11 bases in the middle. The V gene's germline CDR1 is SGHRS and CDR2 YFSETQ. In nucleotides, the CDR3 is TGCGCCAGCGATAATCTGGGTGAGCAGTTCTTC. It yields the protein CASDNLGEQFF. Full variable domain (missing parts from reference TRBV5-1 and TRBJ2-1): KAGVTQTPRYLIKTRGQQVTLSCSPISGHRSVSWYQQTPGQGLQFLFEYFSETQRNKGNFPGRFSGRQFSNSRSEMNVSTLELGDSALYLCASDNLGEQFFGPGTRLTVL.

Concerning this clone itself: This same CDR3 is encoded by further DNA sequences in the sample. The chain links TRBV6-6 to TRBJ2-5; D is perhaps TRBD2 (5 bases). The V and J ends lost 0 bases and 2 bases respectively, with 7 bases between them. The CDR3 is 14 amino acids. Germline CDR1 MNHNY, CDR2 SVGAGI (reference sequence). The DNA of the CDR3 is TGTGCCAGCAGTTACTCGACGGGACAAGAGACCCAGTACTTC. Its translation: CASSYSTGQETQYF.

The chain joins TRBV18 to TRBJ2-7; 9 bases align to TRBD1. Losses at the gene ends were 4 bases for V and 4 bases for J; bases not matched to a gene: 5. CDR1 KGHSH and CDR2 LQKENI come from the germline V gene. This CDR3 is 14 amino acids long. CDR3 DNA: TGTGCCAGCTCACTAACCGGGACAGGGTACGAGCAGTACTTC. Protein product: CASSLTGTGYEQYF.

Of note for this clone: Other DNA sequences from this sample encode an identical CDR3 as well. The gene calls are TRBV5-1 and TRBJ2-5, with D uncertain. V was shortened by 0 bases and J by 5 bases, with 5 bases between the two germline ends. The germline CDR1 and CDR2 sequences are SGHRS and YFSETQ. This CDR3 has 12 amino acids. DNA for the CDR3: TGCGCCAGCAGCTTGGATGGGGAGACCCAGTACTTC. Translating it yields CASSLDGETQYF.

The chain uses TRBV27 and TRBJ2-7; 7 bases match TRBD1. This CDR3 is 16 amino acids long. Germline CDR1 and CDR2: MNHEY and SMNVEV (reference sequence). The V segment lost 5 bases and the J segment 3 bases; nucleotides outside the gene matches: 13. The DNA for the CDR3 is TGTGCCAGCAGTCCACTCGGACAGGAACCTCGCTACGAGCAGTACTTC. It yields the protein CASSPLGQEPRYEQYF.

Written as DNA, the CDR3 is TGCGCCAGCAGCTTGGTACAGGGAGGCTACGAGCAGTACTTC. Translating it yields CASSLVQGGYEQYF. This chain uses TRBV5-1 with TRBJ2-7; D possibly uses TRBD1 or TRBD2 (6 bases each). Trimming removed 0 bases at V and 3 bases at J, with 10 bases between. The germline gives CDR1 SGHRS, CDR2 YFSETQ. The CDR3 length is 14 residues.